This TCR beta chain was sequenced in a study of T-cell reconstitution after alpha-beta-depleted transplantation in children. Unique molecular identifiers were built into the TCRbeta library. One entry per CDR3 protein, called by TCRdb with MiXCR from the PCR reads. The sample has under 150,000 distinct CDR3 sequences; about 9.5% are singletons. This CDR3 is 16 amino acids long. Germline V gene sequence: CDR1 DFQATT, CDR2 SNEGSKA (reference sequence). Trimming took 4 bases from V and 0 from J, leaving 17 bases between them. Study-level points and caveats: Newly produced T cells mostly provided counts and TCRbeta diversity after one year, as hyperexpanded clones declined. Expanded graft clones numbering several hundred reportedly gave rise to alpha-beta T cells about two months after transplant.

Notes on this clonotype: Antigen: not known.

The chain has TRBV20-1 and TRBJ2-3; D is perhaps TRBD1 (6 bases). Sample: PBMCs, mostly from graft donor cells, taken 180 days after TCRalphabeta/CD19-depleted stem cell transplant. The origin of this receptor is a girl in the first two years of life who had a stem cell transplant for combined immunodeficiency, so the T cells may come from the graft donor. The CDR3 is CSAKTPGTTSTDTQYF. CDR3 nucleotides: TGCAGTGCTAAAACTCCCGGGACAACCAGCACAGATACGCAGTATTTT.